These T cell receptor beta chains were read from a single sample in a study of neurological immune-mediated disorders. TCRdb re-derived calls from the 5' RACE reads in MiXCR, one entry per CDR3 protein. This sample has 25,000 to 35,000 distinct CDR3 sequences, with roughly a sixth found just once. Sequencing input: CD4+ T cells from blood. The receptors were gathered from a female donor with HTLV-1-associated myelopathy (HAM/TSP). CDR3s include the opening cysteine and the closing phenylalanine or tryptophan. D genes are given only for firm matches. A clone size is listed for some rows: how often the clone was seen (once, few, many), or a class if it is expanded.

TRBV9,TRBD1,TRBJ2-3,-,CASSVIGQGLGEQYF,TGTGCCAGCAGCGTAATTGGACAGGGGTTAGGTGAGCAGTATTTT
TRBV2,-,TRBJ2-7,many,CASSVYQGRVSYEQYF,TGTGCCAGCAGTGTTTATCAGGGAAGGGTTTCCTACGAGCAGTACTTC
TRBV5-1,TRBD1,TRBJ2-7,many,CASSLVTGALGEQYF,TGCGCCAGCAGCTTGGTCACAGGGGCGCTGGGCGAGCAGTACTTC
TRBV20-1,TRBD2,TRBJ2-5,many,CSATGSSGEETQYF,TGCAGTGCTACGGGGTCTAGCGGAGAAGAGACCCAGTACTTC
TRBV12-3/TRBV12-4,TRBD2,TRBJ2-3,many,CASSELAVTDTQYF,TGTGCCAGCAGTGAACTAGCGGTCACAGATACGCAGTATTTT
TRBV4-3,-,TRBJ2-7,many,CASSQEGDRNEQYF,TGCGCCAGCAGCCAAGAGGGAGACAGGAACGAGCAGTACTTC
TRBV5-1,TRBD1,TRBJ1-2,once,CASSFGTVYGYTF,TGCGCCAGCAGCTTCGGGACAGTCTATGGCTACACCTTC
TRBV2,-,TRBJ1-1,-,CASSESFEAFF,TGTGCCAGCAGTGAGTCGTTTGAAGCTTTCTTT
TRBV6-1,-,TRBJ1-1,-,CASQRQVPIEAFF,TGTGCCAGCCAAAGGCAGGTCCCCATTGAAGCTTTCTTT
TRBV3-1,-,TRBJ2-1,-,CSSSRRDTHNEQFF,TGTTCTAGCAGCCGTCGAGACACCCACAATGAGCAGTTCTTC
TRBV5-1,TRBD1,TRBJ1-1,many,CASSPDPDRENEAFF,TGCGCCAGCAGCCCTGACCCGGACAGGGAAAATGAAGCTTTCTTT
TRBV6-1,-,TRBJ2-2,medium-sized,CASRVGGLNTGELFF,TGTGCCTCCAGGGTCGGGGGGCTGAACACCGGGGAGCTGTTTTTT
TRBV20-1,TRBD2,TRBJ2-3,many,CSAPGRGGPDTQYF,TGCAGTGCCCCAGGGCGGGGGGGCCCAGATACGCAGTATTTT
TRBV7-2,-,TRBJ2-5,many,CASATRQGRQETQYF,TGTGCCAGCGCCACGCGGCAGGGCCGCCAAGAGACCCAGTACTTC